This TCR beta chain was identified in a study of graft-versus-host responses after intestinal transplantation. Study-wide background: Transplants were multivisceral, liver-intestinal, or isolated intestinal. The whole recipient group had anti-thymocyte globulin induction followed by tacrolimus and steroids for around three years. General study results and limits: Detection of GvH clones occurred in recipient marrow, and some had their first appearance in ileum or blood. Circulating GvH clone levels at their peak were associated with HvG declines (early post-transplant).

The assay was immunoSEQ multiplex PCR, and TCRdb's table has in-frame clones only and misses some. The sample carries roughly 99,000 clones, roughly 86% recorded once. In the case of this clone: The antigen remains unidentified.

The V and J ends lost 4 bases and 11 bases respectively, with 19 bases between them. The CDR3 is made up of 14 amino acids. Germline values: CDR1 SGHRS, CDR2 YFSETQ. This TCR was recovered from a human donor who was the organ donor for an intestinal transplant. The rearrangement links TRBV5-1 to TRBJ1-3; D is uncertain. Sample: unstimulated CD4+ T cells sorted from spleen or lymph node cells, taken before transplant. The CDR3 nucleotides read TGCGCCAGCAGCGGAGAACGACCAGTTCAGGCCATATATTTT. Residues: CASSGERPVQAIYF.